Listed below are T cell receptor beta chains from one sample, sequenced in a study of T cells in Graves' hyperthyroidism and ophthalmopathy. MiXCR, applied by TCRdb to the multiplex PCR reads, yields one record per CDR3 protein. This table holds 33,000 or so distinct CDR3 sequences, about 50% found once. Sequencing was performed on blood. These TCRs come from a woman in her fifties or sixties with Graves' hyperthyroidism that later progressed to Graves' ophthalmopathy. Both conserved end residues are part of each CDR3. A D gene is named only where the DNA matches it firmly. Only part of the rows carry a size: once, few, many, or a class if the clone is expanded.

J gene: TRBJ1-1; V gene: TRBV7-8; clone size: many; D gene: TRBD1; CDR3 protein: CASSFATGTEAFF; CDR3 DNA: TGTGCCAGCAGCTTTGCGACAGGGACTGAAGCTTTCTTT
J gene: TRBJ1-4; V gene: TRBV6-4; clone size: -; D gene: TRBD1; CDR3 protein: CASINQGATFEKLFF; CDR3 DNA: TGTGCCAGCATCAATCAGGGGGCGACGTTTGAAAAACTGTTTTTT
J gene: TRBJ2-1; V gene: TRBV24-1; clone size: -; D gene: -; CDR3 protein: CATSEARDNEQFF; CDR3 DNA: TGTGCCACCAGTGAAGCCCGGGACAATGAGCAGTTCTTC
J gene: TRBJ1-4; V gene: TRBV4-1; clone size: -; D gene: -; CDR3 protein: CASSLVASNEKLFF; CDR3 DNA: TGCGCCAGCAGCTTGGTGGCAAGCAATGAAAAACTGTTTTTT
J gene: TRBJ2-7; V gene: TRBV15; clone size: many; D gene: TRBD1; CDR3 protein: CATSRDLWGTGAHEQYF; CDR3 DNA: TGTGCCACCAGCAGAGATTTATGGGGGACAGGGGCCCACGAGCAGTACTTC
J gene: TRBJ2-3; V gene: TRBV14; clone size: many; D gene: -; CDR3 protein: CASSQVGGLSTDTQYF; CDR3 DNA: TGTGCCAGCAGCCAAGTAGGGGGACTTAGCACAGATACGCAGTATTTT
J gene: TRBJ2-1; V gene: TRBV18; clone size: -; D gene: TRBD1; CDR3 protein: CASSPPVGTGGAYNEQFF; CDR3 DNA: TGTGCCAGCTCACCACCGGTCGGGACAGGGGGCGCCTACAATGAGCAGTTCTTC
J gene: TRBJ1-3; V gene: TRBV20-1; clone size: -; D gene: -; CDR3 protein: CSAIRDPNTIYF; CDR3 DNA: TGCAGTGCAATACGAGACCCGAACACCATATATTTT
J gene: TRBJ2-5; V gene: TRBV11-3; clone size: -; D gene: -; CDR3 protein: CASSSIVRQETQYF; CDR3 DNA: TGTGCCAGCAGCTCGATAGTCAGGCAAGAGACCCAGTACTTC
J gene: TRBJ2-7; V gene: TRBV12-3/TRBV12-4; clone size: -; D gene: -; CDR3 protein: CTSSFGGTYEQYF; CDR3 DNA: TGTACCAGCAGTTTTGGCGGAACCTACGAGCAGTACTTC
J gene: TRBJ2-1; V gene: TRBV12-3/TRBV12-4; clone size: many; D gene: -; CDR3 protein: CASITGGSYNEQFF; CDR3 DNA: TGTGCCAGCATAACGGGCGGCTCCTACAATGAGCAGTTCTTC
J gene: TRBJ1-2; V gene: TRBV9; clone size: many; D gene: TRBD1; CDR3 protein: CASSVRSRGHYGYTF; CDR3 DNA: TGTGCCAGCAGCGTAAGAAGCAGGGGGCACTATGGCTACACCTTC
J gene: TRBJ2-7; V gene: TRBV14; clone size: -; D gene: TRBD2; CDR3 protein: CASSHGTSGGAEQYF; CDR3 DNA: TGTGCCAGCAGCCACGGGACTAGCGGGGGGGCCGAGCAGTACTTC
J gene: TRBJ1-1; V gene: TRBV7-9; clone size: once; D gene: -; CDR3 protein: CASSLALVNTEAFF; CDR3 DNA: TGTGCCAGCAGCCTCGCCTTAGTGAACACTGAAGCTTTCTTT
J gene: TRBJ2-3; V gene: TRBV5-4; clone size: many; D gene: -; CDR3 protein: CASSPTGPRGDTQYF; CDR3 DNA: TGTGCCAGCAGCCCTACCGGGCCCCGAGGGGATACGCAGTATTTT
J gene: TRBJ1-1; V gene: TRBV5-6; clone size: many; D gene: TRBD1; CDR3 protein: CASSLYRGDRDTEAFF; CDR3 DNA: TGTGCCAGCAGCTTGTACAGGGGGGATCGTGACACTGAAGCTTTCTTT
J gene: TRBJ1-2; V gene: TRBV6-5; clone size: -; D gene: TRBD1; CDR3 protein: CASSPTGNGYTF; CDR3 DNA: TGTGCCAGCAGCCCGACAGGGAATGGCTACACCTTC
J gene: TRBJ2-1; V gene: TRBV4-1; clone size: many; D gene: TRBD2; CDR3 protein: CASSQGGAGTSGSNEQFF; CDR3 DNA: TGCGCCAGCAGCCAAGGGGGGGCGGGGACTAGCGGGAGCAATGAGCAGTTCTTC
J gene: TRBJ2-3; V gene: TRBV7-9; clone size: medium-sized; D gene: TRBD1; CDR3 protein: CASSRYYRGDTQYF; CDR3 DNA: TGTGCCAGCAGCCGATACTACAGGGGAGATACGCAGTATTTT
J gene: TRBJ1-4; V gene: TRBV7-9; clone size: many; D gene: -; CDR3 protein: CASSSYGGGDEKLFF; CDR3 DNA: TGTGCCAGCAGCTCATACGGCGGGGGTGATGAAAAACTGTTTTTT
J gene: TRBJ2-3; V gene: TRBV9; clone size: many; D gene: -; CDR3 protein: CASSAYTDTQYF; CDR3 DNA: TGTGCCAGCAGCGCATACACAGATACGCAGTATTTT
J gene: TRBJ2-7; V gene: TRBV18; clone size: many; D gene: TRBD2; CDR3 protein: CASSSGGSYEQYF; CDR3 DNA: TGTGCCAGCTCATCGGGGGGGTCCTACGAGCAGTACTTC
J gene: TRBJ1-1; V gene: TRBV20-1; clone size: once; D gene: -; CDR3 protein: CSARDWGTEAFF; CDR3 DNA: TGCAGTGCTAGAGACTGGGGCACTGAAGCTTTCTTT
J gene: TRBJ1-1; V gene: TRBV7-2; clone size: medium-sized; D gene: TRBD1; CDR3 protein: CASSHDRGTEAFF; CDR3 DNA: TGTGCCAGCAGCCACGACAGGGGAACTGAAGCTTTCTTT
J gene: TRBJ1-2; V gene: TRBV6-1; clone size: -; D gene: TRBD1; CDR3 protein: CASSYSPGQGAYPYGYTF; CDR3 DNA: TGTGCCAGCAGCTACTCGCCGGGACAGGGGGCTTATCCCTATGGCTACACCTTC
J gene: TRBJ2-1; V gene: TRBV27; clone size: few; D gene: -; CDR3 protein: CASSLERSSYNEQFF; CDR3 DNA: TGTGCCAGCAGTTTAGAAAGGAGCTCCTACAATGAGCAGTTCTTC
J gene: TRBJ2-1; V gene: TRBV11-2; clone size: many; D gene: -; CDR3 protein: CASSLVVGYMRLQQFF; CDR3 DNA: TGTGCCAGCAGCTTAGTGGTGGGTTACATGCGACTCCAGCAGTTCTTC
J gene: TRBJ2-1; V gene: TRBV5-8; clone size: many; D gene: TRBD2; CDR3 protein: CASSLATSGRDEQFF; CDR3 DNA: TGTGCCAGCAGCTTAGCGACTAGCGGGAGAGATGAGCAGTTCTTC
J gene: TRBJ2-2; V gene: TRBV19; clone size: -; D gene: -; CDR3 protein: CASSDSGTHINTGELFF; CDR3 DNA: TGTGCCAGTAGTGACTCCGGGACTCACATTAACACCGGGGAGCTGTTTTTT
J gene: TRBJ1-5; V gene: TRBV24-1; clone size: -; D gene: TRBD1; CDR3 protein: CATSEPGQGRGETQHF; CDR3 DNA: TGTGCCACCAGTGAACCAGGACAGGGGAGGGGAGAGACCCAGCATTTT
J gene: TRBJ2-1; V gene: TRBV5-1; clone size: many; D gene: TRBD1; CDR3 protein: CASSNRDRGHNEQFF; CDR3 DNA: TGCGCCAGCAGCAACCGGGACAGGGGGCATAATGAGCAGTTCTTC
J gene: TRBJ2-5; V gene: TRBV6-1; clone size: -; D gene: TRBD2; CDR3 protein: CASRVTSGSEETQYF; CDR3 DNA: TGTGCCAGCAGAGTGACTAGCGGGAGCGAAGAGACCCAGTACTTC
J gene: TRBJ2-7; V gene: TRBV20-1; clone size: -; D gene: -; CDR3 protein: CSVSRDNEQYF; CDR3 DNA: TGCAGTGTCAGTAGGGACAACGAGCAGTACTTC
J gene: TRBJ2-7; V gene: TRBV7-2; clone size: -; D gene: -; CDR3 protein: CASSPHPGAYEQYF; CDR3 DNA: TGTGCCAGCAGCCCACACCCGGGGGCCTACGAGCAGTACTTC
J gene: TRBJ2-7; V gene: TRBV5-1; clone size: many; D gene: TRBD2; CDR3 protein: CASSLRGLAGEPEEQYF; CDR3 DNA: TGCGCCAGCAGCTTGAGGGGACTAGCGGGAGAACCGGAGGAGCAGTACTTC
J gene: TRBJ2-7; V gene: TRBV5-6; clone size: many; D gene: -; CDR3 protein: CASSLYHEQYF; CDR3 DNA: TGTGCCAGCAGCTTGTACCACGAGCAGTACTTC
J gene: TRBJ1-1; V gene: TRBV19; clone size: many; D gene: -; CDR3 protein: CASILGTEAFF; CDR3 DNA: TGTGCCAGTATATTGGGCACTGAAGCTTTCTTT
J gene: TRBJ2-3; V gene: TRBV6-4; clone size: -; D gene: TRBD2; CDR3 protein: CASSDGTSSYNEQYF; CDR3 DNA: TGTGCCAGCAGTGACGGGACTAGCTCCTACAATGAGCAGTATTTT
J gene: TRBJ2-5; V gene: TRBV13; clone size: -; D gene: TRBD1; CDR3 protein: CASSLGPTGEETQYF; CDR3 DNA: TGTGCCAGCAGCTTAGGCCCGACAGGGGAAGAGACCCAGTACTTC
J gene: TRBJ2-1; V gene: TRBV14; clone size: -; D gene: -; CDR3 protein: CASSQRGNEQFF; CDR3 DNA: TGTGCCAGCAGCCAAAGGGGAAATGAGCAGTTCTTC
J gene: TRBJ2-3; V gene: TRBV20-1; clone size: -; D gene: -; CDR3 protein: CSATPLTDTQYF; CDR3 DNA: TGCAGTGCTACTCCCTTAACAGATACGCAGTATTTT
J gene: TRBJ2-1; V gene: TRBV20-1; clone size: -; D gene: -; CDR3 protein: CSARDDGTSGSNEQFF; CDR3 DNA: TGCAGTGCTAGAGATGACGGGACTTCCGGTTCCAATGAGCAGTTCTTC
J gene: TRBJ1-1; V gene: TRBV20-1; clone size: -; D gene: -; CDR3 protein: CSARDGGTGTFF; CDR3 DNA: TGCAGTGCTAGAGATGGAGGCACTGGAACTTTCTTT
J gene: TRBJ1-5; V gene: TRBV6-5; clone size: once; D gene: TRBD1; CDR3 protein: CASSRDRGLYEHF; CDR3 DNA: TGTGCCAGCTCGCGAGACAGGGGGCTGTACGAGCATTTT
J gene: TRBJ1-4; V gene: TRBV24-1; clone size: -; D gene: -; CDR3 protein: CATSESRGTNEKLFF; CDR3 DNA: TGTGCCACCAGTGAATCCAGGGGAACTAATGAAAAACTGTTTTTT
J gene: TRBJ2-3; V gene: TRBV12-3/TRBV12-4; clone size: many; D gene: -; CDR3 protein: CASSFATDTQYF; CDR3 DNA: TGTGCCAGCAGTTTTGCCACAGATACGCAGTATTTT
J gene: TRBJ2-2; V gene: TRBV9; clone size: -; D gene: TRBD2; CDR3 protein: CASSWAGVGGELFF; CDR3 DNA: TGTGCCAGCAGCTGGGCGGGAGTCGGTGGGGAGCTGTTTTTT
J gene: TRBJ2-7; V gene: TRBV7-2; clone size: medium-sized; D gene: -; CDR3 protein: CASSLDPGPYEQYF; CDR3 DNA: TGTGCCAGCAGCCTTGATCCAGGGCCCTACGAGCAGTACTTC
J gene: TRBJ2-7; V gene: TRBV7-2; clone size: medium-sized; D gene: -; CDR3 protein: CASSLRRDSYEQYF; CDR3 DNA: TGTGCCAGCAGCTTACGCAGGGACTCCTACGAGCAGTACTTC
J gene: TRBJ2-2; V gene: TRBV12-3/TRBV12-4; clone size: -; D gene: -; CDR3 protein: CASSLLGDSNTGELFF; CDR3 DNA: TGTGCCAGCAGTTTGTTAGGAGATTCGAATACCGGGGAGCTGTTTTTT
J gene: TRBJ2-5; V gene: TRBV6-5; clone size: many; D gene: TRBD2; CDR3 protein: CASSPNSAGVEETQYF; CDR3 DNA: TGTGCCAGCAGTCCAAACTCAGCGGGAGTCGAAGAGACCCAGTACTTC
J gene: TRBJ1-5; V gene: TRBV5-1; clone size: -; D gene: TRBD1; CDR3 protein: CASSSGQGTETQHF; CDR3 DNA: TGCGCCAGCAGCTCAGGACAGGGTACGGAGACCCAGCATTTT
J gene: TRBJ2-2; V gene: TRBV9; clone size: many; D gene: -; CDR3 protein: CASSISSGELFF; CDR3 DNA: TGTGCCAGCAGCATAAGTTCCGGGGAGCTGTTTTTT
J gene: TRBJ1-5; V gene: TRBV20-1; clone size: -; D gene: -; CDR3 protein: CSAMSGPNQPQHF; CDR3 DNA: TGCAGTGCGATGTCAGGGCCCAATCAGCCCCAGCATTTT
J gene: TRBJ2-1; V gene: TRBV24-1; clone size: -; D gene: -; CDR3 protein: CATAPDWASDEQFF; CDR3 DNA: TGTGCCACGGCCCCAGACTGGGCTTCCGATGAGCAGTTCTTC
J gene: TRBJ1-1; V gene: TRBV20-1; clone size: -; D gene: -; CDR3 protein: CSARGRYGYTFGSGTNTEAFF; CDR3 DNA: -